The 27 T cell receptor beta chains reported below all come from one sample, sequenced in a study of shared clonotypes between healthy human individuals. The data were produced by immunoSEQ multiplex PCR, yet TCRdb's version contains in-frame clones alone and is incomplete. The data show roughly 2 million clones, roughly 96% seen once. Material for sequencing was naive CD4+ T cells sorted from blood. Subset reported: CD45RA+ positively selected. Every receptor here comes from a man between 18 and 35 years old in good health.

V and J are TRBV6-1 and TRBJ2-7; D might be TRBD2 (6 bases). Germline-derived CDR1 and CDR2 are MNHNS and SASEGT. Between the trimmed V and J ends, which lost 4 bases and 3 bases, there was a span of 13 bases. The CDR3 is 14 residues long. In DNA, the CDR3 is TGTGCCAGCAGTGGACGGTGGGGGGACTACGAGCAGTACTTC. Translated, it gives CASSGRWGDYEQYF.

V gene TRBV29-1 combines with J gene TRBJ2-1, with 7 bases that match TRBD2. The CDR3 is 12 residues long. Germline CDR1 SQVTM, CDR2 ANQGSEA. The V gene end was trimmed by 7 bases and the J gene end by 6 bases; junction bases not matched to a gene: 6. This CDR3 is CSGMTGGNEQFF. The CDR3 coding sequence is TGCAGCGGCATGACGGGGGGCAATGAGCAGTTCTTC.

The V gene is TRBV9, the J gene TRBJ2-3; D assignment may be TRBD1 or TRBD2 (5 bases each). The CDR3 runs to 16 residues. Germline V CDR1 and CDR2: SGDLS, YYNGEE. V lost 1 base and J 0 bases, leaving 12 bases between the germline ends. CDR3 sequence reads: CASSVRGTPSTDTQYF. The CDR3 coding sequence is TGTGCCAGCAGCGTAAGAGGGACCCCTAGCACAGATACGCAGTATTTT.

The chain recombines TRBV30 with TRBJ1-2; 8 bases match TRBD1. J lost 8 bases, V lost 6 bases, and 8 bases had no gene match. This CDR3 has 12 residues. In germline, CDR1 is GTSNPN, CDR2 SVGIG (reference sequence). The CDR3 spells CACDPGQGGYTF. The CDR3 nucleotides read TGTGCCTGTGATCCAGGACAGGGAGGCTACACCTTC.

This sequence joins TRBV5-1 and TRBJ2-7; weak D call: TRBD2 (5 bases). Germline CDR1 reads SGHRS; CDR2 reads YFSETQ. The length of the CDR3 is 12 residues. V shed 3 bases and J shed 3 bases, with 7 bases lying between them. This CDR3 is CASSSGFYEQYF. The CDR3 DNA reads TGCGCCAGCAGCTCGGGGTTCTACGAGCAGTACTTC.

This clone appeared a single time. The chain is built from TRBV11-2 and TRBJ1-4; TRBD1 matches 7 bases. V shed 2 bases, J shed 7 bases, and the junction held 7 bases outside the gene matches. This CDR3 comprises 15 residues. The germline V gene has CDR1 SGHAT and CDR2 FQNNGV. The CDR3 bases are TGTGCCAGCAGCTTAAACAACAGGGGAAGTGAAAAACTGTTTTTT. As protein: CASSLNNRGSEKLFF.

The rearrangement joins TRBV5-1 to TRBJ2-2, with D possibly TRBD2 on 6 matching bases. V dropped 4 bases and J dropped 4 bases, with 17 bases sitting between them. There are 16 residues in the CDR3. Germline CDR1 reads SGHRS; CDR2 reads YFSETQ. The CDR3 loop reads CASSPLGTLFTGELFF. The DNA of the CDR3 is TGCGCCAGCAGCCCTTTAGGGACTCTTTTCACCGGGGAGCTGTTTTTT.

The CDR3 loop is CATSRVSGLKGETQYF. Here the CDR3 DNA reads TGTGCCACGAGCCGTGTCTCGGGCTTAAAGGGAGAGACCCAGTACTTC. J is TRBJ2-5 and V is TRBV28, with unresolved D. From germline, CDR1 is MDHEN and CDR2 SYDVKM. The ends were cut back, 10 bases at V and 4 bases at J, with 25 bases in the middle. This CDR3 has 16 amino acids.

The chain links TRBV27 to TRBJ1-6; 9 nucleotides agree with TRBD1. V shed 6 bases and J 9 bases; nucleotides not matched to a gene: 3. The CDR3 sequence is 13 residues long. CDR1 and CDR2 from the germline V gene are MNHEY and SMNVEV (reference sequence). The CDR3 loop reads CASRRQGGSPLHF. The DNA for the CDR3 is TGTGCCAGCAGGCGACAGGGGGGTTCACCCCTCCACTTT.

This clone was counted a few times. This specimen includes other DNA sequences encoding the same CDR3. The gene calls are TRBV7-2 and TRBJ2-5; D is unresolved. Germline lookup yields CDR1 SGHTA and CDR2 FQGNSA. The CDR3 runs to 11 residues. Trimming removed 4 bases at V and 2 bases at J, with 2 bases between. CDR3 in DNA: TGTGCCAGCAGCTCACAAGAGACCCAGTACTTC. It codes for CASSSQETQYF.

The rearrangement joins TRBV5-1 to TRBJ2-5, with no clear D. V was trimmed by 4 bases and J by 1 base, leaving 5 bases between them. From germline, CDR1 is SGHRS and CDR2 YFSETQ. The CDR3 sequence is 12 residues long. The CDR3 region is CASSRIQETQYF. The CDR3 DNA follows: TGCGCCAGCAGCCGGATCCAAGAGACCCAGTACTTC.

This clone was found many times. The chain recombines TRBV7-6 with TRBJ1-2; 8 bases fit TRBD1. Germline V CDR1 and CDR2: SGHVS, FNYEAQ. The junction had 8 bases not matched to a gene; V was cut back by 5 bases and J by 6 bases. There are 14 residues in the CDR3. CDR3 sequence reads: CASSPWQGAHGYTF. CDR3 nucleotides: TGTGCCAGCAGCCCTTGGCAGGGGGCGCATGGCTACACCTTC.

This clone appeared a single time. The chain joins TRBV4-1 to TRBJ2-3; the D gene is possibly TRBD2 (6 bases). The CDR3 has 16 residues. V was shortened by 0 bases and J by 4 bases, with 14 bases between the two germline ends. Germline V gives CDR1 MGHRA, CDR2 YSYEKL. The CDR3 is CASSQDDGTSADTQYF. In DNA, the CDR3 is TGCGCCAGCAGCCAAGATGACGGGACTTCGGCAGATACGCAGTATTTT.

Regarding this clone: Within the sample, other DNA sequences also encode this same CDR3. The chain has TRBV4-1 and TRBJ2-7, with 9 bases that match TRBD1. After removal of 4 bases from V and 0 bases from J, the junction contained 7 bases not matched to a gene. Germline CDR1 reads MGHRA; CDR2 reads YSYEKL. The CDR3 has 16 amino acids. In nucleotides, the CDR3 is TGCGCCAGCAGCCGCGAAGGGACAGGGAGCTCCTACGAGCAGTACTTC. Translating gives CASSREGTGSSYEQYF.

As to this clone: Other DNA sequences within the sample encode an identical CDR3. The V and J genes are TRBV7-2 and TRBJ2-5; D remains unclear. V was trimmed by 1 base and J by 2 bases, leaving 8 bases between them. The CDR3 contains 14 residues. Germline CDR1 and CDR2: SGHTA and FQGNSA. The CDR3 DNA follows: TGTGCCAGCAGCTTAGGGAACAGACAAGAGACCCAGTACTTC. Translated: CASSLGNRQETQYF.

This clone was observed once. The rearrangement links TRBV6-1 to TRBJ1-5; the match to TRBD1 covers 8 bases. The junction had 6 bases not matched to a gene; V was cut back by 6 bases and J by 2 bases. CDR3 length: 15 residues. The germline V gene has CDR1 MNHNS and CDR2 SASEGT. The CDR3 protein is CASSSTGVGNQPQHF. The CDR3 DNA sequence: TGTGCCAGCAGCTCGACAGGGGTTGGCAATCAGCCCCAGCATTTT.

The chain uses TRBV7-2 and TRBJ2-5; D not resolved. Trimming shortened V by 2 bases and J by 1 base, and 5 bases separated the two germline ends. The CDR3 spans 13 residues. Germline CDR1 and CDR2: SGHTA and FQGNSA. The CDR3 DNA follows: TGTGCCAGCAGCTTAATGTTCCAAGAGACCCAGTACTTC. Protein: CASSLMFQETQYF.

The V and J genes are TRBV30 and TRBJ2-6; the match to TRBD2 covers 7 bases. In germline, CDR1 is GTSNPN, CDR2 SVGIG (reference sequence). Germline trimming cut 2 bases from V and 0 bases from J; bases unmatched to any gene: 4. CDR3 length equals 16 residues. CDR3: CAWSSGGFSGANVLTF. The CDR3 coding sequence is TGTGCCTGGAGTTCGGGGGGTTTCTCTGGGGCCAACGTCCTGACTTTC.

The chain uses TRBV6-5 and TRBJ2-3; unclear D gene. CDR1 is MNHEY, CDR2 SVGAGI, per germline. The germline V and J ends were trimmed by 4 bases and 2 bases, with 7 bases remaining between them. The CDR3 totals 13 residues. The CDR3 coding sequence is TGTGCCAGCAGTTTCGGACCCACAGATACGCAGTATTTT. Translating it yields CASSFGPTDTQYF.

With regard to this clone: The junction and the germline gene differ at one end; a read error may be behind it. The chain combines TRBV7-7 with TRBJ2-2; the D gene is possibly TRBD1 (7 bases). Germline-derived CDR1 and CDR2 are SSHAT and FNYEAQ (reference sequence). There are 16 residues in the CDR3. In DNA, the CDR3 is TGTGCTAGCAGCGCAACCTCCAGGGGGGTTGGCGGGGAGCTGTTTTTT. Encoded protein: CASSATSRGVGGELFF.

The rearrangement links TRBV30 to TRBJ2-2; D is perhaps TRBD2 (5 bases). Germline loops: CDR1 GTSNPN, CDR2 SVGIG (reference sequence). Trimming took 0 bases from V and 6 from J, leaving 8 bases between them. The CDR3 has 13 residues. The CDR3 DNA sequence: TGTGCCTGGAGTGTAGGGAGTCCCGGGGAGCTGTTTTTT. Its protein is CAWSVGSPGELFF.

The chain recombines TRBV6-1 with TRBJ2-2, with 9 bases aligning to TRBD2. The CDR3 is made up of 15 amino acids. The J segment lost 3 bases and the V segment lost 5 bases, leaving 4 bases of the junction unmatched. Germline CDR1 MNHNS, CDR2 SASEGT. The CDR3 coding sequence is TGTGCCAGCAGTCAGCGGGAGGTGGACACCGGGGAGCTGTTTTTT. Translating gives CASSQREVDTGELFF.

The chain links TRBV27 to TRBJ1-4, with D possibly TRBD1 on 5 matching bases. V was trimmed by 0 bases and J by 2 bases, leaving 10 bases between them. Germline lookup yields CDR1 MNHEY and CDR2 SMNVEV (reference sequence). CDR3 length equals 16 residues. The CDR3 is CASSLSSGVTNEKLFF. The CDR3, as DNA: TGTGCCAGCAGTTTATCATCGGGGGTGACTAATGAAAAACTGTTTTTT.

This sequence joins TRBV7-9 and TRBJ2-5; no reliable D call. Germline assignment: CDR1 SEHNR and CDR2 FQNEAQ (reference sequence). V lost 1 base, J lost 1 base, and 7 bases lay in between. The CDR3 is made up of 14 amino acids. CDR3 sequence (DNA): TGTGCCAGCAGCTTAGAGCCAGGCCAAGAGACCCAGTACTTC. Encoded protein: CASSLEPGQETQYF.

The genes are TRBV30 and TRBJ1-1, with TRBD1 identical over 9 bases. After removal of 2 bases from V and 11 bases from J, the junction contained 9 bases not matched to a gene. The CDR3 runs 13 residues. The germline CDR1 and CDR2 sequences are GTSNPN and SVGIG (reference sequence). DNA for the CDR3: TGTGCCTGGAGTAAAACAGGGGGCTCGGGGGCTTTCTTT. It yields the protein CAWSKTGGSGAFF.

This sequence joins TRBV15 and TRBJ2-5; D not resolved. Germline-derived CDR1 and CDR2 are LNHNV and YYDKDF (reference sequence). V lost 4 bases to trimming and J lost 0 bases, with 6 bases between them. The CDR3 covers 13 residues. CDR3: CATSKIYQETQYF. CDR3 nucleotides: TGTGCCACCAGCAAGATCTACCAAGAGACCCAGTACTTC.

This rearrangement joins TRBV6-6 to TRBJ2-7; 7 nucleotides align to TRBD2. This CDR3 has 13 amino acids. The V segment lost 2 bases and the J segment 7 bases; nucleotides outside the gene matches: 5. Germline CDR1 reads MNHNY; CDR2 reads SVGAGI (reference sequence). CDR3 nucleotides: TGTGCCAGCAGTTACGGGGGGGGTTGGGAGCAGTACTTC. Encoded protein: CASSYGGGWEQYF.